A selection of T cell receptor beta chains follows, all from one sample in a study of shared clonotypes between healthy human individuals. TCRdb's copy holds only in-frame clones and misses some; the assay was immunoSEQ multiplex PCR. The table records over a million clones, around 78% of them present only once. The specimen sequenced was memory CD4+ T cells from PBMCs. The source is a young man in good health. Some clones in this sample may be carry-over from other donors' samples. Both conserved end residues are part of each CDR3. Fields, in order: CDR3 DNA, CDR3 protein, V gene, D gene, clone size, J gene. A D gene is named only where the DNA matches it firmly. The listing skips clone size in some rows; elsewhere it reads once, few, many or a size class.

cdr3_nt: TGCGCCAGCAGCCATCCTCAGAGGGGTTCCTACGAGCAGTACTTC; cdr3_aa: CASSHPQRGSYEQYF; v_call: TRBV4-1; d_call: NA; clone_size: NA; j_call: TRBJ2-7
cdr3_nt: TGTGCCAGCAATCAGGGGTGGGTGTCTGATACGCAGTATTTT; cdr3_aa: CASNQGWVSDTQYF; v_call: TRBV7-2; d_call: NA; clone_size: NA; j_call: TRBJ2-3
cdr3_nt: TGTGCCAGCATCCGAGTGGGGGGCGAGACCCAGTACTTC; cdr3_aa: CASIRVGGETQYF; v_call: TRBV7-3; d_call: NA; clone_size: few; j_call: TRBJ2-5
cdr3_nt: TGTGCCAGCAGCTTGGAGGCCGCGAGCCAAGAGACCCAGTACTTC; cdr3_aa: CASSLEAASQETQYF; v_call: TRBV5-8; d_call: NA; clone_size: NA; j_call: TRBJ2-5
cdr3_nt: TGTGCCAGCAGCGTAGACCAGGGGACTAGCGGAACCTACGAGCAGTACTTC; cdr3_aa: CASSVDQGTSGTYEQYF; v_call: TRBV9; d_call: TRBD2; clone_size: NA; j_call: TRBJ2-7
cdr3_nt: TGTGCCAGCAGCTTAGCAGAAGCAGCAGCTAACTATGGCTACACCTTC; cdr3_aa: CASSLAEAAANYGYTF; v_call: TRBV11-2; d_call: NA; clone_size: NA; j_call: TRBJ1-2
cdr3_nt: TGTGCCAGCAGCGGCGCAGGGAACTCTGGAAACACCATATATTTT; cdr3_aa: CASSGAGNSGNTIYF; v_call: TRBV5-4; d_call: NA; clone_size: NA; j_call: TRBJ1-3
cdr3_nt: TGTGCCAGCAGCTTGGGGGCGCGGTACACTGAAGCTTTCTTT; cdr3_aa: CASSLGARYTEAFF; v_call: TRBV7-2; d_call: NA; clone_size: NA; j_call: TRBJ1-1
cdr3_nt: NA; cdr3_aa: CASTSGSLREQFF; v_call: TRBV19; d_call: NA; clone_size: NA; j_call: TRBJ2-1
cdr3_nt: TGTGCCAGCAGCCGACAGGGGCTGAACACCGGGGAGCTGTTTTTT; cdr3_aa: CASSRQGLNTGELFF; v_call: TRBV6-5; d_call: TRBD1; clone_size: NA; j_call: TRBJ2-2
cdr3_nt: TGTGCCAGCAGCGCCCTCGGGGGACTAGCGGATTCCAATGAGCAGTTCTTC; cdr3_aa: CASSALGGLADSNEQFF; v_call: TRBV9; d_call: TRBD2; clone_size: NA; j_call: TRBJ2-1
cdr3_nt: TGTGCCAGCAGCTTGAAACTAGCGGGAGGGGAGGAGCAGTACTTC; cdr3_aa: CASSLKLAGGEEQYF; v_call: TRBV5-4; d_call: TRBD2; clone_size: NA; j_call: TRBJ2-7
cdr3_nt: TGCGCCAGCAGCCAAGAAAGAGCGGGAGGCACAGATACGCAGTATTTT; cdr3_aa: CASSQERAGGTDTQYF; v_call: TRBV4-1; d_call: TRBD2; clone_size: NA; j_call: TRBJ2-3
cdr3_nt: TGCGCCAGCAGCCACGAAAATTTCGTAGGCTACACCTTC; cdr3_aa: CASSHENFVGYTF; v_call: TRBV4-1; d_call: NA; clone_size: NA; j_call: TRBJ1-2
cdr3_nt: TGTGCCAGCAGTTTTATAAATGAGCAGTTCTTC; cdr3_aa: CASSFINEQFF; v_call: TRBV28; d_call: NA; clone_size: once; j_call: TRBJ2-1
cdr3_nt: TGTGCCAGCAGCTCCGGGACTTATGGCGAGCAGTACTTC; cdr3_aa: CASSSGTYGEQYF; v_call: TRBV5-6; d_call: NA; clone_size: NA; j_call: TRBJ2-7
cdr3_nt: TGTGCCACCTGGGCAGGGGACGGAGATACGCAGTATTTT; cdr3_aa: CATWAGDGDTQYF; v_call: TRBV6-1; d_call: NA; clone_size: NA; j_call: TRBJ2-3
cdr3_nt: TGTGCCAGCAGCCCGGGGCCCCAGCATTTT; cdr3_aa: CASSPGPQHF; v_call: TRBV27; d_call: NA; clone_size: NA; j_call: TRBJ1-5
cdr3_nt: TGTGCCAGCAGTGAGGCAGGGGGACTTGGAAACACCATATATTTT; cdr3_aa: CASSEAGGLGNTIYF; v_call: TRBV2; d_call: TRBD1; clone_size: NA; j_call: TRBJ1-3
cdr3_nt: TGTGCCAGCAGGGAAGTCCTCCCTGGGCACAATGAGCAGTTCTTC; cdr3_aa: CASREVLPGHNEQFF; v_call: TRBV2; d_call: NA; clone_size: NA; j_call: TRBJ2-1
cdr3_nt: TGTGCCAGCAGCCAAGCAGGGACTAGCCTCAGGGATACGCAGTATTTT; cdr3_aa: CASSQAGTSLRDTQYF; v_call: TRBV14; d_call: TRBD2; clone_size: NA; j_call: TRBJ2-3
cdr3_nt: TGTGCCAGCAGCTACACGGATACCGGGTCTTCTGGAAACACCATATATTTT; cdr3_aa: CASSYTDTGSSGNTIYF; v_call: TRBV5-4; d_call: NA; clone_size: NA; j_call: TRBJ1-3
cdr3_nt: TGTGCCAGCAGCTTTACCGGGACAGGGGGCGATGAGCAGTTCTTC; cdr3_aa: CASSFTGTGGDEQFF; v_call: TRBV11-3; d_call: TRBD1; clone_size: NA; j_call: TRBJ2-1
cdr3_nt: TGTGCCAGCAGCTTACTTTTTGGAGAGACCCAGTACTTC; cdr3_aa: CASSLLFGETQYF; v_call: TRBV7-2; d_call: NA; clone_size: NA; j_call: TRBJ2-5
cdr3_nt: TGTGCCAGCAGTGCCCCGGGACAGAGATATTCTGGCTACACCTTC; cdr3_aa: CASSAPGQRYSGYTF; v_call: TRBV7-9; d_call: TRBD1; clone_size: NA; j_call: TRBJ1-2
cdr3_nt: TGTGCCAGCAGCTTTAGGGGACAGGGGCCCTACGAGCAGTACTTC; cdr3_aa: CASSFRGQGPYEQYF; v_call: TRBV7-9; d_call: TRBD1; clone_size: once; j_call: TRBJ2-7
cdr3_nt: TGTGCCTGGAAGGGTGTGGGGGCCCAGCATTTT; cdr3_aa: CAWKGVGAQHF; v_call: TRBV30; d_call: NA; clone_size: NA; j_call: TRBJ1-5
cdr3_nt: TGTGCCAGCAGCCGAAAAAGCCGGGACCCCCAGGCGGGAAATGAGCAGTTCTTC; cdr3_aa: CASSRKSRDPQAGNEQFF; v_call: TRBV4-2; d_call: NA; clone_size: NA; j_call: TRBJ2-1
cdr3_nt: TGTGCCAGCAGTTCAACAGGGGGCGCCGCCTATGGCTACACCTTC; cdr3_aa: CASSSTGGAAYGYTF; v_call: TRBV28; d_call: TRBD1; clone_size: NA; j_call: TRBJ1-2
cdr3_nt: TGTGCCAGCAGCGGGGATGGCCGAGGGCCGAAACAGACCCAGTACTTC; cdr3_aa: CASSGDGRGPKQTQYF; v_call: TRBV5-6; d_call: NA; clone_size: NA; j_call: TRBJ2-5
cdr3_nt: TGTGCCAGCAAAAGAGACGGGAAAGAGACCCAGTACTTC; cdr3_aa: CASKRDGKETQYF; v_call: TRBV6-6; d_call: NA; clone_size: once; j_call: TRBJ2-5
cdr3_nt: TGCGCCAGCAGCCCGGCGGGTCGGGGGAGTACTGAGCAGTTCTTC; cdr3_aa: CASSPAGRGSTEQFF; v_call: TRBV5-1; d_call: NA; clone_size: NA; j_call: TRBJ2-1
cdr3_nt: TGTGCCACGCTTATAGGGAATGAGCAGTTCTTC; cdr3_aa: CATLIGNEQFF; v_call: TRBV28; d_call: NA; clone_size: NA; j_call: TRBJ2-1
cdr3_nt: TGTGCCAGCAGGCGGGGGGGCAGAGACAATGAGCAGTTCTTC; cdr3_aa: CASRRGGRDNEQFF; v_call: TRBV11-2; d_call: TRBD2; clone_size: NA; j_call: TRBJ2-1
cdr3_nt: TGTGCCAGCAGCCTCCACCCTGACAGGGCTACTGAAGCTTTCTTT; cdr3_aa: CASSLHPDRATEAFF; v_call: TRBV7-3; d_call: TRBD1; clone_size: NA; j_call: TRBJ1-1